The 13 T cell receptor beta chains listed next were all sequenced from one sample in a study of blood T cells in healthy people across ages. Next came a second PCR, run for about 7 to 12 cycles, which used a sample-barcoded 5' primer along with a J-beta primer mix. TCRdb reanalysed the 5' RACE reads using MiXCR and keeps one entry per CDR3 protein. The sample holds about 580,000 distinct CDR3 sequences; roughly 48% are singletons and the top ten take under 30%. Sequencing input: blood. Source of these receptors: an elderly man in good health.

In DNA, the CDR3 is TGCAGTGCTAGGACAGGGGTGGCCAAAAACATTCAGTACTTC. Protein sequence: CSARTGVAKNIQYF. This chain links TRBV20-1 with TRBJ2-4; TRBD1 agrees at 8 bases. Germline CDR1 is DFQATT and CDR2 is SNEGSKA (reference sequence). The ends lost 3 bases at V and 1 base at J; junction bases unmatched: 2. The CDR3 is 14 amino acids.

Regarding this clonotype: This may be a read error: a much more frequent sequence differs by one nucleotide. The chain employs TRBV7-9 and TRBJ2-5; 8 bases are shared with TRBD2. CDR1 is SEHNR and CDR2 is FQNEAQ in the germline V gene (reference sequence). The V segment lost 5 bases and the J segment 5 bases; nucleotides outside the gene matches: 7. This CDR3 is 14 amino acids long. Written as DNA, the CDR3 is TGTGCCAGCAGCGTAGTACTAGCGGAGGAGACCCAGTACTTC. Translated, it gives CASSVVLAEETQYF. Full variable domain (remainder filled in from reference TRBV7-9 and TRBJ2-5): DTGVSQNPRHKITKRGQNVTFRCDPISEHNRLYWYRQTLGQGPEFLTYFQNEAQLEKSRLLSDRFSAERPKGSFSTLEIQRTEQGDSAMYLCASSVVLAEETQYFGPGTRLLVL.

There are a few counts of this clonotype. The chain combines TRBV11-3 with TRBJ2-1; 8 bases map to TRBD1. Germline V gives CDR1 SGHNT, CDR2 YENEEA. The CDR3 length is 16 residues. Trimming removed 0 bases from V and 12 bases from J; junction bases left unmatched: 13. In nucleotides, the CDR3 is TGTGCCAGCAGCTTAGATACGGACAGGGAAATTAGAGGGCAGTTCTTC. Encoded protein: CASSLDTDREIRGQFF.

This clonotype was seen at least ten times. The rearrangement uses TRBV20-1 and TRBJ2-1; 10 nucleotides agree with TRBD2. The CDR3 sequence is 17 residues long. Germline lookup yields CDR1 DFQATT and CDR2 SNEGSKA (reference sequence). The J segment lost 0 bases and the V segment lost 0 bases, leaving 5 bases of the junction unmatched. The CDR3 region is CSARDPRTSGSYNEQFF. CDR3 nucleotides: TGCAGTGCTAGAGACCCAAGGACTAGCGGCTCCTACAATGAGCAGTTCTTC.

The genes are TRBV7-2 and TRBJ2-1; weak D call: TRBD2 (5 bases). Trimming stripped 5 bases from V and 6 bases from J, with 14 bases between. Germline assignment: CDR1 SGHTA and CDR2 FQGNSA. The CDR3 runs to 14 residues. CDR3 residues: CASSPRGVTNEQFF. CDR3 coding DNA: TGTGCCAGCAGCCCCCGGGGAGTCACCAATGAGCAGTTCTTC.

V usage is TRBV10-3 and J usage is TRBJ1-1; no definite D call. V was trimmed by 6 bases and J by 5 bases, leaving 16 bases between them. Germline V gene lookup returns CDR1 ENHRY and CDR2 SYGVKD. The CDR3 is made up of 14 amino acids. The CDR3 DNA sequence: TGTGCCATCAGCAATCGAACGGGGAAGACTGAAGCTTTCTTT. Translated, it gives CAISNRTGKTEAFF.

This clonotype was counted a single time. V usage is TRBV4-3 and J usage is TRBJ2-5; D is uncertain. The germline V and J ends were trimmed by 0 bases and 5 bases, with 13 bases remaining between them. This CDR3 has 15 residues. From germline, CDR1 is LGHNA and CDR2 YSLEER. The CDR3 sequence: CASSQDRNGWETQYF. The DNA of the CDR3 is TGCGCCAGCAGCCAAGATCGGAACGGGTGGGAGACCCAGTACTTC.

This chain links TRBV12-3 or TRBV12-4 with TRBJ2-1; 7 nucleotides align to TRBD2. The CDR3 covers 15 residues. With 3 bases clipped from V and 0 bases from J, the junction kept 2 bases outside the gene matches. CDR3 protein: CASSFSSGSYNEQFF. In DNA form, the CDR3 reads TGTGCCAGCAGTTTCTCTAGCGGCTCCTACAATGAGCAGTTCTTC.

The rearrangement uses TRBV12-3 or TRBV12-4 and TRBJ2-4; D call uncertain. The J call may be incorrect, as the DNA end agrees better with TRBJ2-5. CDR3 size: 15 residues. CDR3 in DNA: TGTGCCAGCAGTTTATCAGCTGGGTTGTTGGAGACCCAGTACTTC. Translation gives CASSLSAGLLETQYF.

This clonotype was seen ten or more times. The CDR3 is CSVPTATDTQYF. CDR3 coding DNA: TGCAGCGTTCCCACAGCCACAGATACGCAGTATTTT. V gene TRBV29-1 combines with J gene TRBJ2-3; the D is unclear. With 5 bases removed from V and 2 bases from J, the gap between germline ends came to 8 bases. The germline V gene has CDR1 SQVTM and CDR2 ANQGSEA. The CDR3 runs 12 residues.

This clonotype was counted a single time. V usage is TRBV20-1 and J usage is TRBJ2-3; 11 bases map to TRBD2. The CDR3 has 14 amino acids. Germline V gene sequence: CDR1 DFQATT, CDR2 SNEGSKA (reference sequence). V lost 6 bases and J lost 4; bases outside the gene matches: 6. CDR3 sequence reads: CSAPTSGRSDTQYF. For the CDR3, the DNA is TGCAGTGCGCCTACTAGCGGGAGATCAGATACGCAGTATTTT.

The V and J genes are TRBV20-1 and TRBJ2-1; D is unresolved. V lost 5 bases and J lost 0, with 14 bases in between. This CDR3 is 15 amino acids long. Germline-derived CDR1 and CDR2 are DFQATT and SNEGSKA (reference sequence). DNA for the CDR3: TGCAGTGCTTTTAAGACGACGGGCTCCTACAATGAGCAGTTCTTC. Its translation is CSAFKTTGSYNEQFF.

This clonotype was counted ten times or more. The chain couples TRBV20-1 to TRBJ2-3, with 10 bases aligning to TRBD2. The V and J ends lost 1 base and 6 bases, in that order; junction bases with no gene match: 7. This CDR3 contains 15 residues. The germline V gene has CDR1 DFQATT and CDR2 SNEGSKA (reference sequence). The CDR3 DNA reads as TGCAGTGCTAGAGTCGTGGCTAGCGGGGGTGATACGCAGTATTTT. This sequence encodes CSARVVASGGDTQYF.